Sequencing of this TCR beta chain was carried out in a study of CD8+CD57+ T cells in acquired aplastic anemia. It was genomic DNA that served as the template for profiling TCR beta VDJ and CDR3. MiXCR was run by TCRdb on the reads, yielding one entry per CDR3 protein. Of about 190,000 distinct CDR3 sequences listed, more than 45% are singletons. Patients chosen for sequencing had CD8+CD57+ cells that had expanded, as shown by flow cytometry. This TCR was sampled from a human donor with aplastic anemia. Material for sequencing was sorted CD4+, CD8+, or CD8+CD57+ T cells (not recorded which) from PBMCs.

CDR3 bases: TGTGCCACCAGCAGGTACACCACCGGGACAGGGGACGCAGATACGCAGTATTTT. It is translated as CATSRYTTGTGDADTQYF. The V call is TRBV15, the J call TRBJ2-3, with 10 nucleotides matching TRBD1. The CDR3 is made up of 18 amino acids. Germline V gene lookup returns CDR1 LNHNV and CDR2 YYDKDF (reference sequence). Losses at the gene ends were 3 bases for V and 4 bases for J; bases not matched to a gene: 13.